This TCR beta chain was profiled in a study of T-cell memory formation after mild COVID-19. TCRdb re-called the 5' RACE reads through MiXCR, storing one row per CDR3 protein. The sample consists of around 130,000 distinct CDR3 sequences, more than 15% of them appearing once. CDR1 is SGDLS, CDR2 YYNGEE, per germline. The CDR3 has 13 amino acids. Between the trimmed V and J ends, which lost 0 bases and 1 base, there was a span of 4 bases. The sample taken for sequencing was PBMCs or a T cell subset sorted from them (not recorded which). This receptor was identified in a man aged 18 to 29 who had mild COVID-19 (a few samples of this study predate the infection). Cell type and time point are not known. The genes are TRBV9 and TRBJ1-2; D gene unclear. CDR3 bases: TGTGCCAGCAGCGTAGGTAGTAACTATGGCTACACCTTC. This gives the protein CASSVGSNYGYTF.